This T cell receptor beta chain was observed in a study of beta chain features in type 1 diabetes. Study-wide points: Patients and controls would be equally affected if PCR favored shorter templates. Type 1 diabetes patients had moderately but significantly shorter TCRB CDR3s in all four CD4+ subsets.

A few counts support this clone. Antigen unknown. Germline assignment: CDR1 LNHDA and CDR2 SQIVND (reference sequence). This CDR3 contains 16 residues. Trimming stripped 3 bases from V and 2 bases from J, with 16 bases between. Reverse transcribing all isolated RNA meant expressed TCRB transcripts were sequenced. Method: immunoSEQ multiplex PCR; TCRdb's copy keeps in-frame clones and lacks some. The sample shows just over 600,000 clones, 15% of them seen only once. Sorted populations all exceeded 98% purity. Sample: naive CD4+ T cells from blood. The V and J genes are TRBV19 and TRBJ1-2; tentatively, D is TRBD1 (6 bases). This clonotype was obtained from a man aged 18 to 30 in good health. The CDR3 reads CASSIPARGRNYGYTF. CDR3 DNA: TGTGCCAGTAGTATCCCAGCCAGGGGTCGAAACTATGGCTACACCTTC.